This T cell receptor beta chain was profiled in a study of blood T cell repertoires in COVID-19. Study details: T cells, B-cell-depleted T cells, or PBMCs supplied cDNA or gDNA.

Original methodology: It was from reference gene primer amplification that nucleated cell counts were estimated. Sequencing used immunoSEQ multiplex PCR; TCRdb keeps in-frame clones, though not all of them. The V and J calls and the clone size are those of that table, but D and trimming were determined from the DNA. The sample carries some 29,000 clones, almost 85% recorded once. This clone was seen a handful of times. Germline V CDR1 and CDR2: LNHDA, SQIVND (reference sequence). The CDR3 consists of 15 residues. V trimming: 10 bases; J trimming: 5 bases; junction bases outside the gene matches: 14. The source material was peripheral blood. The clonotype was recovered from a man older than 75 with active COVID-19. The rearrangement uses TRBV19 and TRBJ1-5, with 7 bases aligning to TRBD1. The CDR3 DNA sequence: TGTGCCACAAGACAGGGAGGCCCCCGCGATCAGCCCCAGCATTTT. Protein: CATRQGGPRDQPQHF.